This T cell receptor beta chain comes out of a study of blood T cell repertoires in COVID-19. This CDR3 has 18 amino acids. J gave up 2 bases and V 4 bases, and 12 bases lay outside the gene matches. Per the germline V gene, CDR1 is SGHRS and CDR2 is YFSETQ. Produced via immunoSEQ multiplex PCR; TCRdb's table is partial and in-frame only. The sample lists 350,000 or so clones; approximately 89% were seen once. Sequencing was performed on peripheral blood. The source of this sequence is a woman aged 25-40 years with COVID-19, enrolled during active disease. The chain carries TRBV5-1 and TRBJ2-3, with TRBD2 identical over 11 bases. This CDR3 is CASSPNVLAGGDTDTQYF. CDR3 nucleotide sequence: TGCGCCAGCAGCCCTAACGTATTAGCGGGAGGGGACACAGATACGCAGTATTTT.